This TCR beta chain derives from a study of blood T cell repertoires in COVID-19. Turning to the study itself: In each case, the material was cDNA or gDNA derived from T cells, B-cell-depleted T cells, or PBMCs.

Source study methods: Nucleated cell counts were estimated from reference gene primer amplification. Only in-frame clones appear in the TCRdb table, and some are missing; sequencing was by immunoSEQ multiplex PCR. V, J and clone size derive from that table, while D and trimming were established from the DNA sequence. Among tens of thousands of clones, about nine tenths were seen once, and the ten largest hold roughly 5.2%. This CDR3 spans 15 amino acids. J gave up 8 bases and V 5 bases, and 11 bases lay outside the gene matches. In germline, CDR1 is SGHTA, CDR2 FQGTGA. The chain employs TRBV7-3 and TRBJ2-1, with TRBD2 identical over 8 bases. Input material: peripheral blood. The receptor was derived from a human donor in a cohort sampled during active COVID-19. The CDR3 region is CASSARLASVDEQFF. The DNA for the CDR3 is TGTGCCAGCAGCGCCCGACTAGCGTCTGTCGATGAGCAGTTCTTC.